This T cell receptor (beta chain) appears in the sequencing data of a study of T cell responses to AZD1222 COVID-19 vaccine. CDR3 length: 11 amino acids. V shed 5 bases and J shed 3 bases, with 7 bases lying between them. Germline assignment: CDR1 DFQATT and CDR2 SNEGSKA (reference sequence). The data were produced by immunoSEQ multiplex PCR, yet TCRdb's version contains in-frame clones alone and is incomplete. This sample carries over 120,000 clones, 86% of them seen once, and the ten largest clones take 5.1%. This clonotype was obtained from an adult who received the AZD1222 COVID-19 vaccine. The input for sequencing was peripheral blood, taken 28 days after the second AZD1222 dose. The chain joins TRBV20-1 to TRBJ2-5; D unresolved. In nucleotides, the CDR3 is TGCAGTGCTTCTGGAAAAGAGACCCAGTACTTC. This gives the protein CSASGKETQYF.